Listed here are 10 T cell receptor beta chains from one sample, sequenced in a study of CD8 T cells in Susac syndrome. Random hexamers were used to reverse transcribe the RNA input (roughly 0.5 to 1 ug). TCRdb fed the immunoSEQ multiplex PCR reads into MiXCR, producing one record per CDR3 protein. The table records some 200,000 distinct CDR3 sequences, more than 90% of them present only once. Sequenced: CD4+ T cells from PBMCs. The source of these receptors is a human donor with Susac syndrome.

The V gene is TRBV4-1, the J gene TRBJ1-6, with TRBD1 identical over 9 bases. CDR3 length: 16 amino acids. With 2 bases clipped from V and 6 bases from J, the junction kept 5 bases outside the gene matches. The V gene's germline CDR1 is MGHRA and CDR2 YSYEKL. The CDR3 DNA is TGCGCCAGCAGCCAAAGACCGGGACAGGGTAATTCACCCCTCCACTTT. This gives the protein CASSQRPGQGNSPLHF.

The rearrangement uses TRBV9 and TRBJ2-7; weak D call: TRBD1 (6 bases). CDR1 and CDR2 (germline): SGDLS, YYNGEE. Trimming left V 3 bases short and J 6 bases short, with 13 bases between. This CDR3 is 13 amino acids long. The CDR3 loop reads CASSAAGETEQYF. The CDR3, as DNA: TGTGCCAGCAGCGCGGCAGGGGAAACCGAGCAGTACTTC. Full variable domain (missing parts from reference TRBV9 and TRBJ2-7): DSGVTQTPKHLITATGQRVTLRCSPRSGDLSVYWYQQSLDQGLQFLIQYYNGEERAKGNILERFSAQQFPDLHSELNLSSLELGDSALYFCASSAAGETEQYFGPGTRLTVT.

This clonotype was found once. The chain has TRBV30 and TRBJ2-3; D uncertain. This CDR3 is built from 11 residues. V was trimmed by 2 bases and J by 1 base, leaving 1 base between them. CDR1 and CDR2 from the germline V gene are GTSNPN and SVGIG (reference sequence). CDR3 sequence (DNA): TGTGCCTGGAGTCGCACAGATACGCAGTATTTT. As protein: CAWSRTDTQYF. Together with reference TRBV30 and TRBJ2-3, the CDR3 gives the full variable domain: SQTIHQWPATLVQPVGSPLSLECTVEGTSNPNLYWYRQAAGRGLQLLFYSVGIGQISSEVPQNLSASRPQDRQFILSSKKLLLSDSGFYLCAWSRTDTQYFGPGTRLTVL.

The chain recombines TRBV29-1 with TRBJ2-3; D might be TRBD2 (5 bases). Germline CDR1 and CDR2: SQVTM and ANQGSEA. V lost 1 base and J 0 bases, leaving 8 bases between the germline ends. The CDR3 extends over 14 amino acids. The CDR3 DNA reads TGCAGCGTTGAAGGGAGGTCTAGCACAGATACGCAGTATTTT. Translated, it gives CSVEGRSSTDTQYF.

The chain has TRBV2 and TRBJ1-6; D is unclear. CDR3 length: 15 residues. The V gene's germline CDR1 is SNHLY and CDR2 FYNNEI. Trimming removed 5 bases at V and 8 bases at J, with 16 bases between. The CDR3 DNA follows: TGTGCCAGCAGTCAAATCGGGCTAGGGTATTCACCCCTCCACTTT. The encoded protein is CASSQIGLGYSPLHF.

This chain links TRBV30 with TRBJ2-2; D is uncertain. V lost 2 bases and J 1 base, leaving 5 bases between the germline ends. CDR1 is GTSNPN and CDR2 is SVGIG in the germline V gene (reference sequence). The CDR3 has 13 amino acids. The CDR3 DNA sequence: TGTGCCTGGAGTTCTGAGAACACCGGGGAGCTGTTTTTT. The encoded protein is CAWSSENTGELFF.

CDR3 residues: CASKGRRDQPQHF. The CDR3 DNA follows: TGTGCCAGCAAGGGGCGGCGGGATCAGCCCCAGCATTTT. V gene TRBV6-5 combines with J gene TRBJ1-5; TRBD1 is a possible D gene (5 bases). Germline CDR1 is MNHEY and CDR2 is SVGAGI. V lost 7 bases and J 5 bases, leaving 12 bases between the germline ends. The CDR3 contains 13 residues.

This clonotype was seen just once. The CDR3 bases are TGTGCCAGCAGTTACAGTGGGACAGGGGTCCACGAGCAGTACTTC. It codes for CASSYSGTGVHEQYF. The chain uses TRBV6-2 or TRBV6-3 and TRBJ2-7, with TRBD1 matching 10 bases. This CDR3 has 15 amino acids. V was clipped by 2 bases and J by 5 bases; unmatched bases: 6. CDR1 MNHEY and CDR2 SVGEGT come from the germline V gene.

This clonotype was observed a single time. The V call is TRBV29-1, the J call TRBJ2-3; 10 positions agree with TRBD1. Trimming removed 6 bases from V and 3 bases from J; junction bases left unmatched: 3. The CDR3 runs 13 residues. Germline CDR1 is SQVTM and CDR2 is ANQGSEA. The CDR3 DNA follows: TGCAGCGTCCCGGGACAGGGGACAGATACGCAGTATTTT. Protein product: CSVPGQGTDTQYF.

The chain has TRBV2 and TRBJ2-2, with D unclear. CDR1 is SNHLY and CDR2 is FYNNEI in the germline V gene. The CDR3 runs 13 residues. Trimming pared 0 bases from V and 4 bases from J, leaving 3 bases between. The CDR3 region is CASSEARTGELFF. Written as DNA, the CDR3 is TGTGCCAGCAGTGAAGCCCGCACCGGGGAGCTGTTTTTT.